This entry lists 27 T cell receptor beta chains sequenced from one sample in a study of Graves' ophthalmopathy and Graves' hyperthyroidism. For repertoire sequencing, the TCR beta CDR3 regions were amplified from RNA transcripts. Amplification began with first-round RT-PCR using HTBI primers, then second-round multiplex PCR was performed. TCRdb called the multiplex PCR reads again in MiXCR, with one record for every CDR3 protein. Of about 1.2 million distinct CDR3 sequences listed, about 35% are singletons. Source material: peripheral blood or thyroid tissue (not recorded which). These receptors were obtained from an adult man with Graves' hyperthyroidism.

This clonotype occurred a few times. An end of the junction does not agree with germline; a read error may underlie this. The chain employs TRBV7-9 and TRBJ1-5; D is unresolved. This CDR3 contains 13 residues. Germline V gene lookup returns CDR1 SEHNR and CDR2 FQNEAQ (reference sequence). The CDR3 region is CASSFLRDQPRHF. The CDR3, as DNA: TGTGCCAGCAGCTTCCTCCGGGATCAGCCCCGGCATTTT.

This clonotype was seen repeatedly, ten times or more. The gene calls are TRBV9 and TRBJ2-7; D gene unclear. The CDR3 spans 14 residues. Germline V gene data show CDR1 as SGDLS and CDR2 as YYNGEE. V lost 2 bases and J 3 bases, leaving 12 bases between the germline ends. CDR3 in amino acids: CASSVSPEFYEQYF. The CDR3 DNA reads TGTGCCAGCAGCGTTTCTCCGGAGTTCTACGAGCAGTACTTC.

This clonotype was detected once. CDR3 bases: TGTGCCGCGACCGGGGCCTTGAACACTGAAGCTTTCTTT. It encodes CAATGALNTEAFF. The rearrangement joins TRBV2 to TRBJ1-1; D perhaps matches TRBD1 (5 bases). With 11 bases removed from V and 0 bases from J, the gap between germline ends came to 13 bases. Germline CDR1 is SNHLY and CDR2 is FYNNEI. CDR3 length equals 13 residues.

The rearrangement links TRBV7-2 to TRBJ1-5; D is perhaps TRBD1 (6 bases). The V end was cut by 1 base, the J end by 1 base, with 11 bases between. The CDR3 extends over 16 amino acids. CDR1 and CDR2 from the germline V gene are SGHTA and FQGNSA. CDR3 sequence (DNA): TGTGCCAGCAGCTTAGTGGGGGGCCTAAGCAATCAGCCCCAGCATTTT. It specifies CASSLVGGLSNQPQHF.

CDR3 nucleotides: TGTGCCAGTAGTATCCAACAAAGGGCAGGGTTTGTGCAGCCCCAGCATTTT. Its protein product is CASSIQQRAGFVQPQHF. The chain combines TRBV19 with TRBJ1-5, with D maybe TRBD1 (5 bases). Germline CDR1 LNHDA, CDR2 SQIVND (reference sequence). Trimming cost V 3 bases and J 7 bases, with 22 bases left between them. This CDR3 comprises 17 residues.

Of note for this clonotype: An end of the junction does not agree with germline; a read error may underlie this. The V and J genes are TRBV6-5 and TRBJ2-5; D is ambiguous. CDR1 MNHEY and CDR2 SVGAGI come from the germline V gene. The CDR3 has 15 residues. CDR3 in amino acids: CAGSFDSLGWETQYF. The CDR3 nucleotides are TGTGCCGGCAGTTTCGATAGTCTAGGCTGGGAGACCCAGTACTTC.

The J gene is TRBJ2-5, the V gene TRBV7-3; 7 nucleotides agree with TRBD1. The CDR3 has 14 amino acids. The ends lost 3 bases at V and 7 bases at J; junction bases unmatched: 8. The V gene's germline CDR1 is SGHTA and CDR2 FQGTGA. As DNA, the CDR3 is TGTGCCAGCAGCTTCGGGACAGCCTGGGGGACCCAGTACTTC. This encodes CASSFGTAWGTQYF.

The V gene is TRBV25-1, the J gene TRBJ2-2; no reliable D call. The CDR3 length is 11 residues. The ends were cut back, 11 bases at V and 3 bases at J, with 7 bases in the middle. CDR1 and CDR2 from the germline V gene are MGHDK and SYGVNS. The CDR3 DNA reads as TGTGCCTGCGGCCACACCGGGGAGCTGTTTTTT. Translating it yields CACGHTGELFF.

CDR3 sequence reads: CASSLGNGGTQHF. The DNA for the CDR3 is TGTGCCAGCAGCTTAGGAAACGGGGGGACCCAGCATTTT. The chain recombines TRBV7-2 with TRBJ1-5, with a tentative D call TRBD1 (5 bases). With 1 base removed from V and 11 bases from J, the gap between germline ends came to 12 bases. This CDR3 has 13 residues. Germline lookup yields CDR1 SGHTA and CDR2 FQGNSA. Looking up the rest from reference TRBV7-2 and TRBJ1-5 gives the full variable domain: GAGVSQSPSNKVTEKGKDVELRCDPISGHTALYWYRQSLGQGLEFLIYFQGNSAPDKSGLPSDRFSAERTGGSVSTLTIQRTQQEDSAVYLCASSLGNGGTQHFGDGTRLSIL.

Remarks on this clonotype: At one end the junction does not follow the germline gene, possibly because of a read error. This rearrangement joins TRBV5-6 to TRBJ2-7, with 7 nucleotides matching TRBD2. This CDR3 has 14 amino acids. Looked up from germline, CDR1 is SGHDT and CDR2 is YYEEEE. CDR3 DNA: TGTGCCAGCGGCTTGGGCGGGAGCTTCTACGAGCAGTACTTC. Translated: CASGLGGSFYEQYF.

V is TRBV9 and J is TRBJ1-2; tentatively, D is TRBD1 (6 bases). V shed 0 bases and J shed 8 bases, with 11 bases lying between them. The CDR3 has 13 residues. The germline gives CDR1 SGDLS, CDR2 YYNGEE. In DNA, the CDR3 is TGTGCCAGCAGCGTAGAAGGGGACAAGGGCTACACCTTC. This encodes CASSVEGDKGYTF.

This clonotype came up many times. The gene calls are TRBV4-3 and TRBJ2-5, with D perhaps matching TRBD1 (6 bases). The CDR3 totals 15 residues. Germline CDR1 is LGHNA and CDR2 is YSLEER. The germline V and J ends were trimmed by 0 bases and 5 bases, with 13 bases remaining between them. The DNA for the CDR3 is TGCGCCAGCAGCCAAGAGGGGGCGGATGGGGAGACCCAGTACTTC. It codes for CASSQEGADGETQYF.

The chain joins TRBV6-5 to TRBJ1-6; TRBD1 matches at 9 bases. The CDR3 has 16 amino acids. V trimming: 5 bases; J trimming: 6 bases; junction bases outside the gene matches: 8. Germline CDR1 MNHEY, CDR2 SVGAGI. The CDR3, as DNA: TGTGCCAGCAGTCCAGCTTGGGACAGGGCTAATTCACCCCTCCACTTT. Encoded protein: CASSPAWDRANSPLHF.

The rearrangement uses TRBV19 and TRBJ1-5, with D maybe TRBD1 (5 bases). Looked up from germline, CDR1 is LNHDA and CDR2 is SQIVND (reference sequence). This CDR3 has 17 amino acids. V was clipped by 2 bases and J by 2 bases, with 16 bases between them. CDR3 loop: CASSIFRDLVGNQPQHF. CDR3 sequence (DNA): TGTGCCAGTAGTATATTTCGGGACCTGGTCGGCAATCAGCCCCAGCATTTT. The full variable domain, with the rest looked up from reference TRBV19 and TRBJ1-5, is DGGITQSPKYLFRKEGQNVTLSCEQNLNHDAMYWYRQDPGQGLRLIYYSQIVNDFQKGDIAEGYSVSREKKESFPLTVTSAQKNPTAFYLCASSIFRDLVGNQPQHFGDGTRLSIL.

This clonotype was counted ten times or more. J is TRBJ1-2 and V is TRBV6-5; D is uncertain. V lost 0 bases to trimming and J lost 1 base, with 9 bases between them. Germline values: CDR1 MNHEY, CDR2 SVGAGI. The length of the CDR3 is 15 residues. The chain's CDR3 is CASSYSDGFNYGYTF. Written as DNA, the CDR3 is TGTGCCAGCAGTTACTCTGACGGCTTTAACTATGGCTACACCTTC.

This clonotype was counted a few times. CDR3 amino acids: CASSVELAGGPSGELFF. CDR3 DNA sequence: TGTGCCAGCAGCGTAGAACTAGCGGGAGGGCCCTCCGGGGAGCTGTTTTTT. The chain couples TRBV9 to TRBJ2-2, with TRBD2 identical over 13 bases. With 0 bases clipped from V and 6 bases from J, the junction kept 5 bases outside the gene matches. The CDR3 length is 17 residues. Germline V gene sequence: CDR1 SGDLS, CDR2 YYNGEE.

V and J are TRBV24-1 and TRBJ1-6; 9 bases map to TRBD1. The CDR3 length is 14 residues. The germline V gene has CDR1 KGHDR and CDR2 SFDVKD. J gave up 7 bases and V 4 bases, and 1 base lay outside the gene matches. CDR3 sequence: CATSDGQGNSPLHF. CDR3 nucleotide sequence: TGTGCCACCAGTGACGGACAGGGGAATTCACCCCTCCACTTT.

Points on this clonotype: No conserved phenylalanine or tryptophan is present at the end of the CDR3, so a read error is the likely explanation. CDR3 protein: CASKGQYTEAFL. CDR3 coding DNA: TGTGCCAGCAAGGGACAGTACACTGAAGCTTTCCTT. The chain is built from TRBV12-3 or TRBV12-4 and TRBJ1-1; 7 positions match TRBD1. The CDR3 has 12 amino acids. The J segment lost 3 bases and the V segment lost 7 bases, leaving 2 bases of the junction unmatched.

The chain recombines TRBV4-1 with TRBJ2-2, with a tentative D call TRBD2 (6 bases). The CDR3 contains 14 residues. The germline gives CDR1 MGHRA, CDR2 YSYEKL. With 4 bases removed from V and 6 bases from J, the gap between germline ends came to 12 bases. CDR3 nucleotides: TGCGCCAGCAGCCCGGACGGGGGATCCGGGGAGCTGTTTTTT. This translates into CASSPDGGSGELFF.

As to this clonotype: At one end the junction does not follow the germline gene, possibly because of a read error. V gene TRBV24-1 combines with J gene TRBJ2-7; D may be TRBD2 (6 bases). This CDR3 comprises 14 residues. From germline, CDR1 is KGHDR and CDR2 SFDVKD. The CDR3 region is CASSASTSSSEQYF. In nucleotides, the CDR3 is TGTGCCAGTAGTGCCTCGACTAGTTCCTCCGAGCAGTACTTC.

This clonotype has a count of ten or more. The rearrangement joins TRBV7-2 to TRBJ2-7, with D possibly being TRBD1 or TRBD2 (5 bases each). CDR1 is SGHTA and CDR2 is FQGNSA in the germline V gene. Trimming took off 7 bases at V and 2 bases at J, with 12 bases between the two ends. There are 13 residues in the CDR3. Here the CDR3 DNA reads TGTGCCAGCAACGGGGACCCGACCTACGAGCAGTACTTC. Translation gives CASNGDPTYEQYF.

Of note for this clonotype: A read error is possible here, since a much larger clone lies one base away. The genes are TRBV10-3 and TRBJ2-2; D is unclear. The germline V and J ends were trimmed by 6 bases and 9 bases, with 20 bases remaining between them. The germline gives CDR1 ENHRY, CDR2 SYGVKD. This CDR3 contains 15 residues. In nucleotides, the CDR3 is TGTGCCATCAGACCCAGACGGACGGGTCACTGGGAGCTGTTTTTT. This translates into CAIRPRRTGHWELFF.

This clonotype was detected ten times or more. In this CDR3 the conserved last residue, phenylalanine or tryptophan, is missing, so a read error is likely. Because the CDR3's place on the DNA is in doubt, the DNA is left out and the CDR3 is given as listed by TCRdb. CDR3 sequence reads: CASSTQGGL. V is TRBV7-9 and J is TRBJ2-5; the DNA was not used to check the table's D call, TRBD1. The CDR3 sequence runs 9 residues, both termini included. Germline lookup yields CDR1 SEHNR and CDR2 FQNEAQ (reference sequence).

The CDR3, as DNA: TGCGCCAGCAGCCTGACAGGGGATTTTACCGGGGAGCTGTTTTTT. This codes for CASSLTGDFTGELFF. The chain joins TRBV5-1 to TRBJ2-2; 8 positions match TRBD1. The CDR3 sequence is 15 residues long. V lost 4 bases, J lost 5 bases, and 7 bases stayed unmatched. The V gene's germline CDR1 is SGHRS and CDR2 YFSETQ.

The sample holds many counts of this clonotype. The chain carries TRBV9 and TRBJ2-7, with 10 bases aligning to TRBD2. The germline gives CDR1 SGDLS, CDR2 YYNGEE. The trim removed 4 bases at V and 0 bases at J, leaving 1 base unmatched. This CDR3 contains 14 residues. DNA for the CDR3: TGTGCCAGCAGCACTAGCGGGACCTCCTACGAGCAGTACTTC. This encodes CASSTSGTSYEQYF.

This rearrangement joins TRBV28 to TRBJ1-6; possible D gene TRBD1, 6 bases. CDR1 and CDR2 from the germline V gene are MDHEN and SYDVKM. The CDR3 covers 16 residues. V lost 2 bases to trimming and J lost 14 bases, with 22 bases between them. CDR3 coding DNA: TGTGCCAGCAGTTTAGCCGCCGGGACATCCCAGGGGTCCCTCCACTTT. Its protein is CASSLAAGTSQGSLHF.

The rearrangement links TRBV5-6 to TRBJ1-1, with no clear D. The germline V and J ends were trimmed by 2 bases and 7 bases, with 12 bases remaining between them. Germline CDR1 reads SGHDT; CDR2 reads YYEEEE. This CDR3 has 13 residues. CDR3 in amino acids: CASSFAGPGEAFF. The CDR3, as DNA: TGTGCCAGCAGCTTTGCCGGGCCCGGTGAAGCTTTCTTT.